Here is one T cell receptor beta chain with its context. Its antigen is as yet unknown. This same CDR3 is encoded by further DNA sequences in the sample. Repertoires were generated with immunoSEQ multiplex PCR, while TCRdb's copy carries only in-frame clones and drops some. This sample has 60,000 to 85,000 clones, with about 77% found just once. These data belong to a study of OX40 agonist ivuxolimab in advanced cancers. Study-wide background: The patients received agonistic anti-OX40 (CD134) antibody ivuxolimab.

Points from the study as a whole: Some nonresponders additionally presented with little normalized T-cell clonal expansion.

Patients who had autoimmune disease history or got systemic immunosuppression were left out. The CDR3 spans 13 residues. The germline V gene has CDR1 SNHLY and CDR2 FYNNEI. V shed 7 bases and J shed 0 bases, with 7 bases lying between them. The gene calls are TRBV2 and TRBJ1-5, with unresolved D. Specimen: CD4+ or CD8+ T cells sorted from blood, collected in a trial of the OX40 agonist ivuxolimab. The clonotype was recovered from an adult with an advanced solid tumor such as melanoma, head and neck, liver or kidney cancer. The CDR3 reads CASTRDSNQPQHF. Written as DNA, the CDR3 is TGTGCCAGCACAAGGGATAGCAATCAGCCCCAGCATTTT.